This T cell receptor (beta chain) was profiled in a study of blood T cell repertoires in COVID-19. Authors' processing steps: The assay estimated nucleated cells by amplifying reference gene primers. Method: immunoSEQ multiplex PCR; TCRdb's copy keeps in-frame clones and lacks some. That table supplies the V and J calls and clone size; D and trimming were determined from the DNA. The table shows 55,000 to 75,000 clones, with roughly 80% occurring only once. The source material was peripheral blood. The receptor was derived from a man aged 60-69 years with acute or convalescent COVID-19.

The CDR3 DNA sequence: TGTGCCAGCAGCCTGACCGGGGAGCTGTTTTTT. Translation gives CASSLTGELFF. V and J are TRBV7-9 and TRBJ2-2; no clear D gene. The germline V gene encodes CDR1 SEHNR and CDR2 FQNEAQ (reference sequence). V lost 5 bases to trimming and J lost 5 bases, with 3 bases between them. The CDR3 length is 11 residues.